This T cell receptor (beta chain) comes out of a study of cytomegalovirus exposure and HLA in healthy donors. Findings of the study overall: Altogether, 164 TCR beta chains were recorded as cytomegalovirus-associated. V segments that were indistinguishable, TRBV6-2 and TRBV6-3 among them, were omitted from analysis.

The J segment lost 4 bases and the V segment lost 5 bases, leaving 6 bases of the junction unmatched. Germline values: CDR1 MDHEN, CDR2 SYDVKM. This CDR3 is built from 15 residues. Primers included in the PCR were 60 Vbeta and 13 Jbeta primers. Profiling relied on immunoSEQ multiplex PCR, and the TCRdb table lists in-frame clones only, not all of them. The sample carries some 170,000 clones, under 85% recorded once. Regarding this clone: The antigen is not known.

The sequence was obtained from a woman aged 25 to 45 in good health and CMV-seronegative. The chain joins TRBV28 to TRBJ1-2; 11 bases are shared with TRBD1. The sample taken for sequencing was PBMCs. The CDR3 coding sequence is TGTGCCAGCAGTCCGGGACAGGGGGATGTCTATGGCTACACCTTC. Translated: CASSPGQGDVYGYTF.